Sequencing of this T cell receptor beta chain was carried out in a study of metastatic and nonmetastatic thyroid tumors. Looking at the study overall: A comparison of repertoires was made across blood and tumor or nodule tissue from malignant and benign thyroid patients.

MiXCR re-clonotyped the PCR reads for TCRdb. The data show approximately 15,000 clones, about an eighth seen once. Notes on the study in general: Significantly higher TCR beta diversity was reportedly seen in malignant thyroid tumors than benign nodules, in blood and tumor.

Per germline, CDR1 LGHNT and CDR2 FRNRAP. The CDR3 has 12 amino acids. V was clipped by 2 bases and J by 1 base, with 1 base between them. This clone was seen repeatedly, ten times or more. Its target is not known. All patients were treatment-naive before thyroid surgery. The gene calls are TRBV12-5 and TRBJ2-3; no clear D gene. The receptor was isolated from a female donor with papillary thyroid cancer or a benign thyroid nodule (not recorded which). Some clones in this sample may be carry-over from other donors' samples. Sample: tumor tissue. For the CDR3, the DNA is TGTGCTAGTGGTTTGCGCACAGATACGCAGTATTTT. Residues: CASGLRTDTQYF. The whole variable domain, remainder taken from reference TRBV12-5 and TRBJ2-3, is DARVTQTPRHKVTEMGQEVTMRCQPILGHNTVFWYRQTMMQGLELLAYFRNRAPLDDSGMPKDRFSAEMPDATLATLKIQPSEPRDSAVYFCASGLRTDTQYFGPGTRLTVL.